A selection of T cell receptor beta chains follows, all from one sample in a study of regulatory T cells in long-lasting Graves disease. TCRdb re-called the multiplex PCR reads with MiXCR, one entry per CDR3 protein. This sample has over 300,000 distinct CDR3 sequences, with roughly a sixth found just once. The specimen comprised peripheral blood mononuclear cells (PBMCs), sampled at new diagnosis, from a patient treated with antithyroid drugs. The receptor set was obtained from a female donor with Graves disease. Each CDR3 is given with its conserved first and last residue. Fields, in order: clone size, J gene, D gene, V gene, CDR3 DNA, CDR3 protein. A D gene is named only where the DNA matches it firmly. Size tells how often a clone was seen (once, few, many) or the class of an expanded clone, and some rows leave it out.

>-|TRBJ1-6|-|TRBV4-1
TGCGCCAGCAGCCAAAGATGGAGCTCCTATAATTCACCCCTCCACTTT
CASSQRWSSYNSPLHF
>many|TRBJ2-7|-|TRBV7-9
TGTGCCAGCAGCTCTCCGAGAGACAGTCTCTACGAGCAGTACTTC
CASSSPRDSLYEQYF
>few|TRBJ2-4|TRBD1|TRBV3-1
TGTGCCAGCAGCCAAGTTTTTGGGCAGGGGGCTAGAAGGAACATTCAGTACTTC
CASSQVFGQGARRNIQYF
>-|TRBJ2-5|-|TRBV20-1
TGCAGTAGCCGTTTTGAGACCCAGTACTTC
CSSRFETQYF
>-|TRBJ2-4|-|TRBV14
TGTGCCAGCAGCCAAGATCGAGCCGCTTTGGGGGCCAAAAACATTCAGTACTTC
CASSQDRAALGAKNIQYF
>many|TRBJ2-5|TRBD1|TRBV7-3
TGTGCCAGCAGCCGACAGGGGGCGGAGGAGACCCAGTACTTC
CASSRQGAEETQYF
>many|TRBJ2-3|-|TRBV5-1
TGCGCCAGCACCATAACGGCGTCGAGCACAGATACGCAGTATTTT
CASTITASSTDTQYF
>-|TRBJ2-7|-|TRBV4-2
TGTGCCAGCAGCCAAGTCCAATTTCCAGACTCCTACGAGCAGTACTTC
CASSQVQFPDSYEQYF
>many|TRBJ2-2|-|TRBV6-2/TRBV6-3
TGTGCCAGCAGTTACTCGAGGGGTACCGGGGAGCTGTTTTTT
CASSYSRGTGELFF
>-|TRBJ2-2|-|TRBV5-1
TGCGCCAGCACGGGACGGACCAACACCGGGGAGCTGTTTTTT
CASTGRTNTGELFF
>many|TRBJ1-1|-|TRBV6-1
TGTGCCAGCAGTCAGCCCAACTTCTTGAGCCTGGACATGAACACTGAAGCTTTCTTT
CASSQPNFLSLDMNTEAFF
>many|TRBJ1-2|-|TRBV12-3/TRBV12-4
TGTGCCAGCAGTAGCAGGGGAGGCTACACCTTC
CASSSRGGYTF
>-|TRBJ1-2|TRBD1|TRBV15
TGTGCCACCAGCAACCGGGACAGGGCTAACTATGGCTACACCTTC
CATSNRDRANYGYTF
>many|TRBJ2-6|TRBD1|TRBV7-9
TGTGCCAGCAGCAAAATCAGGGGGCTTGGGGCCAACGTCCTGACTTTC
CASSKIRGLGANVLTF
>-|TRBJ2-6|-|TRBV29-1
TGCAGCGTTGAAGACTACCGGGACGGCCGCTCTGGGGCCAACGTCCTGACTTTC
CSVEDYRDGRSGANVLTF
>many|TRBJ2-7|-|TRBV28
TGTGCCAGCAGTTTGGAGGGCTCCTACGAGCAGTACTTC
CASSLEGSYEQYF
>-|TRBJ1-5|-|TRBV10-3
TGTGCCATCATCAAGGCGGCAGCTAGCAATCAGCCCCAGCATTTT
CAIIKAAASNQPQHF
>many|TRBJ2-3|TRBD1|TRBV2
TGTGCCAGCAGTACCCATACGACAGGGGGAAGCACAGATACGCAGTATTTT
CASSTHTTGGSTDTQYF
>many|TRBJ2-7|TRBD2|TRBV20-1
TGCAGTGCGTCTAGCGGGAGTTCCGAGCAGTACTTC
CSASSGSSEQYF
>-|TRBJ2-7|TRBD2|TRBV6-2/TRBV6-3
TGTGCCAGCAGGCCTAGCGGGACCTTTTTTCGCGACGAGCAGTACTTC
CASRPSGTFFRDEQYF
>few|TRBJ1-5|-|TRBV27
TGTGCCAGCAGTCCTAGTACCCAGCAGCCCCAGCATTTT
CASSPSTQQPQHF
>many|TRBJ2-7|-|TRBV7-9
TGTGCCAGCAGCTTAGAGGTCTCGCGGACTTACGAGCAGTACTTC
CASSLEVSRTYEQYF
>many|TRBJ1-2|-|TRBV3-1
TGTGCCAGCAGCCGAATCGACGGAAGCTATGGCTACACCTTC
CASSRIDGSYGYTF
>few|TRBJ2-1|TRBD2|TRBV6-1
TGTGCCAGCAGACTAGCGAACAATGAGCAGTTCTTC
CASRLANNEQFF
>-|TRBJ2-1|-|TRBV19
TGTGCCACCCAGATAGGTGTGGGATACAATGAGCAGTTCTTC
CATQIGVGYNEQFF
>many|TRBJ1-2|TRBD1|TRBV2
TGTGCCAGCGGACCGGGACAGGGGGATGGCTACACCTTC
CASGPGQGDGYTF